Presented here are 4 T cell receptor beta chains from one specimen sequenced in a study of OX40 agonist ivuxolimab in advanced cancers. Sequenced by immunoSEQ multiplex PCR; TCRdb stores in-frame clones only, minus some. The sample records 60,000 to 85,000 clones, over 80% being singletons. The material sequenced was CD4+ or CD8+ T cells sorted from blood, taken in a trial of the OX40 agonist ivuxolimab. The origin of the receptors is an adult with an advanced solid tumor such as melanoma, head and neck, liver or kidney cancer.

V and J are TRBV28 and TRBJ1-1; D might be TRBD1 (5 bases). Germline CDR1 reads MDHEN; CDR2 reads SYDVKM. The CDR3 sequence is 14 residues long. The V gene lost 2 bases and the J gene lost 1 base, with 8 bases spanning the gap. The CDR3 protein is CASSLRQRNTEAFF. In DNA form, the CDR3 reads TGTGCCAGCAGTTTACGACAGAGGAACACTGAAGCTTTCTTT. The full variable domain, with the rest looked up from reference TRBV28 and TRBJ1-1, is DVKVTQSSRYLVKRTGEKVFLECVQDMDHENMFWYRQDPGLGLRLIYFSYDVKMKEKGDIPEGYSVSREKKERFSLILESASTNQTSMYLCASSLRQRNTEAFFGQGTRLTVV.

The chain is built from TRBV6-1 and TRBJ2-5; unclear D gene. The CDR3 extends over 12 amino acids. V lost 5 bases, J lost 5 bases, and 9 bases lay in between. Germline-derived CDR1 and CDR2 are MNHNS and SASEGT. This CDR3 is CASSIVGETQYF. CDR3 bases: TGTGCCAGCAGTATAGTAGGGGAGACCCAGTACTTC.

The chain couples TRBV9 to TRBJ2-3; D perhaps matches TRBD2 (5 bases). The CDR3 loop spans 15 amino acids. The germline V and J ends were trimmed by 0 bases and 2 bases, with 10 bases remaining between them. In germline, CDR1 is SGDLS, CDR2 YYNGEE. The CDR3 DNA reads TGTGCCAGCAGCGTAGGAGCGGTAAACACAGATACGCAGTATTTT. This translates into CASSVGAVNTDTQYF. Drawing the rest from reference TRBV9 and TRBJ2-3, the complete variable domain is DSGVTQTPKHLITATGQRVTLRCSPRSGDLSVYWYQQSLDQGLQFLIQYYNGEERAKGNILERFSAQQFPDLHSELNLSSLELGDSALYFCASSVGAVNTDTQYFGPGTRLTVL.

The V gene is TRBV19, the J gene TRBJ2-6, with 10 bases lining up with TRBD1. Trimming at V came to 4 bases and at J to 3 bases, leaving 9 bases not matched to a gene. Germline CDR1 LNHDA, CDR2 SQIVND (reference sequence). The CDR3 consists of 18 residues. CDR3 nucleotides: TGTGCCAGTAGTACAACGACAGGGGGCATTTTTGGGGCCAACGTCCTGACTTTC. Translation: CASSTTTGGIFGANVLTF.